The next 3 T cell receptor beta chains were all read from a single sample in a study of OX40 agonist ivuxolimab in advanced cancers. The assay was immunoSEQ multiplex PCR, and TCRdb's table has in-frame clones only and misses some. The sample records about 80,000 clones, 80% to 90% being singletons. Here the sequenced sample was CD4+ or CD8+ T cells sorted from blood, taken in a trial of the OX40 agonist ivuxolimab. These receptors came from an adult with an advanced solid tumor such as melanoma, head and neck, liver or kidney cancer.

The rearrangement links TRBV4-2 to TRBJ1-4; 7 bases match TRBD1. CDR1 and CDR2 (germline): LGHNA, YNFKEQ. CDR3 size: 16 residues. Trimming at V came to 0 bases and at J to 7 bases, leaving 8 bases not matched to a gene. This chain's CDR3 is CASSQEQGGFLEKLFF. As DNA, the CDR3 is TGTGCCAGCAGCCAAGAACAAGGGGGCTTTCTTGAAAAACTGTTTTTT.

This clone was picked up one time. The J gene is TRBJ1-5, the V gene TRBV6-5; D uncertain. The CDR3 has 13 residues. The germline gives CDR1 MNHEY, CDR2 SVGAGI. Trimming left V 8 bases short and J 5 bases short, with 13 bases between. This chain's CDR3 is CASWNRGHQPQHF. Written as DNA, the CDR3 is TGTGCCAGCTGGAACCGGGGTCATCAGCCCCAGCATTTT.

The chain recombines TRBV27 with TRBJ1-1; 9 bases are shared with TRBD1. The CDR3 totals 12 residues. Unmatched junction bases numbered 3, after V lost 5 bases and J lost 8 bases. In germline, CDR1 is MNHEY, CDR2 SMNVEV (reference sequence). The CDR3 DNA sequence: TGTGCCAGCAGTCTCGGACAGGGGGAAGCTTTCTTT. Translation: CASSLGQGEAFF.